This TCR beta chain was found in a study of T cell changes during pregnancy in multiple sclerosis. Using immunoSEQ multiplex PCR, the repertoire was profiled, and TCRdb retains in-frame clones only, with some absent. The table shows tens of thousands of clones, with 90% occurring only once. Trimming stripped 6 bases from V and 6 bases from J, with 14 bases between. CDR1 and CDR2 (germline): KGHSH, LQKENI. This CDR3 has 13 amino acids. The gene calls are TRBV18 and TRBJ1-1, with TRBD1 as a possible D gene (6 bases). The clonotype comes from a female donor in good health, enrolled as a control in a pregnancy study. This specimen was peripheral blood, taken after pregnancy. CDR3 loop: CASSTGGAAEAFF. In DNA form, the CDR3 reads TGTGCCAGCTCCACGGGGGGCGCGGCTGAAGCTTTCTTT.